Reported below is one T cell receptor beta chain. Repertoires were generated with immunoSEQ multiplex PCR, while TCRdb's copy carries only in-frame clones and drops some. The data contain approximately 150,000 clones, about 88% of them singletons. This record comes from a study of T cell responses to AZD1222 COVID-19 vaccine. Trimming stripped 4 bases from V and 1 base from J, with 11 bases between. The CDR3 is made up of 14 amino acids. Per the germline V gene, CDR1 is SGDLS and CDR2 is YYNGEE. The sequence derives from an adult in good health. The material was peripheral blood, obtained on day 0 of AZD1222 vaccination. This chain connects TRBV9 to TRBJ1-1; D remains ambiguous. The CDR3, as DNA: TGTGCCAGCAGCCCCCCCGTGGGGAACACTGAAGCTTTCTTT. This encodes CASSPPVGNTEAFF.